The rows below give T cell receptor beta chains drawn from one sample of a study of shared clonotypes between healthy human individuals. Here immunoSEQ multiplex PCR was the method, and the copy in TCRdb shows in-frame clones only, minus some. The repertoire holds some 650,000 clones, with less than 98% as singletons. Sequencing was performed on naive CD4+ T cells sorted from blood. The receptors originated from a woman under 40 in good health. Each CDR3 is given with its conserved first and last residue. The D gene is left open where the match is weak.

len,d_gene,v_gene,j_gene,CDR3aa
16,-,TRBV25-1,-,CASSEFEGGPSYEQYF
16,-,TRBV9,TRBJ2-7,CASSVDQGFTTYEQYF
13,-,TRBV5-1,TRBJ2-2,CASESSNTGELFF
15,-,TRBV18,TRBJ1-1,CASSPRVQNSAEAFF
13,-,TRBV18,TRBJ1-1,CASSSDWGPEAFF
13,-,TRBV28,TRBJ2-1,CASSILGLNEQFF
14,-,TRBV27,TRBJ2-7,CASKVPGSIYEQYF
19,TRBD2,TRBV11-2,TRBJ2-2,CASSLVMTSGGGFTGELFF
11,-,TRBV21-1,TRBJ1-4,CATAEGEKLFF
14,TRBD1,TRBV7-2,TRBJ1-2,CASSVWTGEAGYTF
14,-,TRBV11-2,TRBJ1-4,CASSFTGPNEKLFF
15,-,TRBV5-1,TRBJ2-5,CASSLVGDFQETQYF
20,-,TRBV28,TRBJ1-4,CASSLPGLNYAGSTNEKLFF
17,-,TRBV4-2,TRBJ2-3,CASSQDPAADSTDTQYF
16,TRBD2,TRBV27,TRBJ2-7,CASSARLAVPSYEQYF
12,-,TRBV27,TRBJ2-1,CASSLSASEQFF
15,TRBD1,TRBV28,TRBJ1-2,CASSSTGGRDYGYTF
13,-,TRBV5-1,TRBJ2-5,CASSAGVLETQYF
13,-,TRBV29-1,TRBJ1-2,CSAREQSLSGYTF
15,-,TRBV5-4,TRBJ1-1,CASSPNRGGNTEAFF
16,-,TRBV10-3,TRBJ1-1,CAISESGRQVNTEAFF
15,TRBD1,TRBV28,TRBJ2-5,CASSLWDRGLGEQYF
15,-,TRBV6-5,TRBJ1-6,CASSYSWENNSPLHF
11,-,TRBV20-1,TRBJ2-5,CSVGGQETQYF
12,-,TRBV11-2,TRBJ1-1,CASNLFNTEAFF
14,TRBD1,TRBV7-9,TRBJ2-5,CASSWGQSKSSQYF
13,-,TRBV5-1,TRBJ2-1,CASSLGVQYEQFF
14,TRBD2,TRBV6-5,TRBJ2-4,CASYPSGSRNIQYF
14,-,TRBV5-1,TRBJ2-5,CASSASRSPETQYF
17,TRBD2,TRBV7-2,TRBJ2-3,CASSLVYLAGGTDTQYF
13,-,TRBV4-2,TRBJ2-7,CASSQTMADEQYF
14,-,TRBV9,TRBJ1-1,CASSNTLRNTEAFF
13,-,TRBV2,TRBJ2-7,CASRRTGSYEQYF
15,TRBD1,TRBV5-1,TRBJ2-2,CASSADRVNTGELFF
15,-,TRBV28,TRBJ1-6,CASSVLATGPESLHF